The 8 T cell receptor beta chains listed next were all sequenced from one sample in a study of blood T cell repertoires in COVID-19. Repertoires were generated with immunoSEQ multiplex PCR, while TCRdb's copy carries only in-frame clones and drops some. The sample lists over 70,000 clones, around 83% occurring once. The sample was peripheral blood. The receptor source for this set is a man aged 25 to 40 with COVID-19, enrolled during active disease.

This clone was counted a single time. The chain has TRBV27 and TRBJ2-2, with TRBD2 matching over 7 bases. The CDR3 runs to 16 residues. V was pared by 4 bases and J by 5 bases, with 10 bases of the junction left unmatched. The V gene's germline CDR1 is MNHEY and CDR2 SMNVEV (reference sequence). This CDR3 is CASSSGGGVLTGELFF. CDR3 DNA: TGTGCCAGCAGTTCGGGGGGAGGCGTATTAACCGGGGAGCTGTTTTTT.

CDR3 amino acids: CASSRTGGGTEAFF. The CDR3 DNA reads TGTGCCAGCTCACGAACAGGGGGCGGCACTGAAGCTTTCTTT. The rearrangement uses TRBV18 and TRBJ1-1; 9 bases are shared with TRBD1. The V gene's germline CDR1 is KGHSH and CDR2 LQKENI. V was clipped by 4 bases and J by 4 bases; unmatched bases: 4. The CDR3 consists of 14 residues.

The chain combines TRBV4-2 with TRBJ2-7, with TRBD2 identical over 7 bases. In germline, CDR1 is LGHNA, CDR2 YNFKEQ. J gave up 2 bases and V 0 bases, and 7 bases lay outside the gene matches. The CDR3 contains 16 residues. CDR3 sequence: CASSQDSGGSTYEQYF. For the CDR3, the DNA is TGTGCCAGCAGCCAAGATAGCGGCGGGAGTACCTACGAGCAGTACTTC.

The rearrangement joins TRBV6-2 or TRBV6-3 to TRBJ1-1; D is possibly TRBD1 (5 bases). CDR1 and CDR2 (germline): MNHEY, SVGEGT. This CDR3 contains 14 residues. V lost 6 bases and J lost 5, with 16 bases in between. In nucleotides, the CDR3 is TGTGCCAGCAGCCCTGGGGGGTGGTTGACTGAAGCTTTCTTT. Protein sequence: CASSPGGWLTEAFF.

V gene TRBV3-1 (or the pseudogene TRBV3-2) combines with J gene TRBJ2-7; 10 nucleotides agree with TRBD1. The CDR3 spans 14 residues. The germline CDR1 and CDR2 sequences are LGHDT and YNNKEL (reference sequence). V was clipped by 4 bases and J by 9 bases; unmatched bases: 9. CDR3 sequence reads: CASSPRTGGGRQYF. The CDR3 nucleotides read TGTGCCAGCAGCCCGCGGACAGGGGGAGGTAGGCAGTACTTC.

This clone was detected only a few times. The chain combines TRBV7-2 with TRBJ1-5; tentative D call: TRBD1 (5 bases). This CDR3 is 16 amino acids long. CDR1 is SGHTA, CDR2 FQGNSA, per germline. Trimming shortened V by 2 bases and J by 6 bases, and 17 bases separated the two germline ends. CDR3 sequence: CASSLSPGTVSQPQHF. CDR3 DNA: TGTGCCAGCAGCTTATCACCCGGGACTGTTAGTCAGCCCCAGCATTTT.

This chain links TRBV11-2 with TRBJ2-1, with D possibly TRBD2 on 6 matching bases. This CDR3 is 14 amino acids long. Trimming cost V 0 bases and J 12 bases, with 15 bases left between them. CDR1 and CDR2 from the germline V gene are SGHAT and FQNNGV. The CDR3 DNA follows: TGTGCCAGCAGCTTAGATTCTGGCGGGATCAGGCAGTTCTTC. Amino acids: CASSLDSGGIRQFF.

The chain has TRBV6-5 and TRBJ2-7; a possible D gene is TRBD2 (6 bases). The germline V and J ends were trimmed by 6 bases and 2 bases, with 11 bases remaining between them. This CDR3 spans 13 amino acids. In germline, CDR1 is MNHEY, CDR2 SVGAGI. DNA of the CDR3: TGTGCCAGCAGGTCCGGGGGTGCCTACGAGCAGTACTTC. Its protein is CASRSGGAYEQYF.